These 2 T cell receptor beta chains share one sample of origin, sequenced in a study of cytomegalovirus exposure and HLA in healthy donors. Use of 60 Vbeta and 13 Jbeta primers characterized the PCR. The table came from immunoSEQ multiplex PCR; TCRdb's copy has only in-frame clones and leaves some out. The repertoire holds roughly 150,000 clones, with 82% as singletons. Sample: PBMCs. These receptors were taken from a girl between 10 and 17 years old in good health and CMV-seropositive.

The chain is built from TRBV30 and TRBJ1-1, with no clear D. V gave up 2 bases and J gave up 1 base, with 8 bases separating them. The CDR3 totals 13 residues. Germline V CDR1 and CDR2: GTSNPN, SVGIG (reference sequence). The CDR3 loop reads CAWSWEGNTEAFF. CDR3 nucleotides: TGTGCCTGGAGTTGGGAGGGGAACACTGAAGCTTTCTTT.

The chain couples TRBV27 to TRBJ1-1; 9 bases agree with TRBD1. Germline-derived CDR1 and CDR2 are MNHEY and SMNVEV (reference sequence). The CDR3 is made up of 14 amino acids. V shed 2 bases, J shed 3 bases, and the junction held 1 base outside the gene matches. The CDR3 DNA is TGTGCCAGCAGTTTACGGACAGGGGACACTGAAGCTTTCTTT. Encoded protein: CASSLRTGDTEAFF.